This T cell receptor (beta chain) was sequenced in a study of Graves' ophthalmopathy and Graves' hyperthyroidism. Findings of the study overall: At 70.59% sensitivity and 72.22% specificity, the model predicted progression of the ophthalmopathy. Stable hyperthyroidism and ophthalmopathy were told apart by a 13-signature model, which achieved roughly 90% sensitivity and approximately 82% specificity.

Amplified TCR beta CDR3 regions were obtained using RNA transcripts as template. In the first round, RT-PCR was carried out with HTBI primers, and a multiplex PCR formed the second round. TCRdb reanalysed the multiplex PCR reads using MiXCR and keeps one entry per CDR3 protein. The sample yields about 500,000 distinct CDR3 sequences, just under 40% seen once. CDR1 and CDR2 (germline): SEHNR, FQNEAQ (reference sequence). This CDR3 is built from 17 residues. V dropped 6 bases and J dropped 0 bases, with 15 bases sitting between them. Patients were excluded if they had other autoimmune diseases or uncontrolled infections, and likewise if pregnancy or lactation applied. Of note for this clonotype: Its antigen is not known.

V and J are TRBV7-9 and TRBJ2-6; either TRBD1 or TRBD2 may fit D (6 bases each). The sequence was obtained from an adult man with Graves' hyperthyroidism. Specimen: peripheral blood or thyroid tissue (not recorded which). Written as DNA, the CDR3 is TGTGCCAGCAGTTTATTCCGGGGGCGCTCTGGGGCCAACGTCCTGACTTTC. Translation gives CASSLFRGRSGANVLTF. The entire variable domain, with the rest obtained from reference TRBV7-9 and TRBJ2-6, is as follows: DTGVSQNPRHKITKRGQNVTFRCDPISEHNRLYWYRQTLGQGPEFLTYFQNEAQLEKSRLLSDRFSAERPKGSFSTLEIQRTEQGDSAMYLCASSLFRGRSGANVLTFGAGSRLTVL.